This T cell receptor beta chain was identified during a study of blood T cell repertoires in COVID-19. Study at large: Sites across the United States, Italy and Spain contributed samples from acute and convalescent COVID-19. Sample material is recorded as cDNA or gDNA derived from T cells, B-cell-depleted T cells, or PBMCs.

V lost 0 bases to trimming and J lost 3 bases; unmatched junction nucleotides: 5. CDR1 and CDR2 from the germline V gene are SGHRS and YFSETQ. CDR3 size: 15 residues. As handled by the study authors: Reference gene primer amplification gave nucleated cell count estimates. Sequencing used immunoSEQ multiplex PCR; TCRdb keeps in-frame clones, though not all of them. V, J and clone size derive from that table, while D and trimming were established from the DNA sequence. The data contain approximately 300,000 clones, 83% of them seen just once; the ten biggest clones take up about 1.2%. The material sequenced was peripheral blood. The chain carries TRBV5-1 and TRBJ1-2; 7 bases are shared with TRBD1. The sequence was obtained from a woman aged 50 to 60 with acute or convalescent COVID-19. CDR3 nucleotide sequence: TGCGCCAGCAGCTTGGCCACAGGGGCCTACTATGGCTACACCTTC. It codes for CASSLATGAYYGYTF.